This TCR beta chain was identified in a study of blood T cell repertoires in COVID-19. Study at large: Whether acute or convalescent, the COVID-19 samples came from the United States, Italy and Spain. Nucleic acid was either cDNA or gDNA, and it came from T cells, B-cell-depleted T cells, or PBMCs.

Data came from immunoSEQ multiplex PCR; TCRdb stores just in-frame clones and leaves some out. The sample shows over 200,000 clones, 88% of them seen only once. The CDR3 sequence is 14 residues long. V lost 2 bases, J lost 4 bases, and 12 bases lay in between. CDR1 is MNHEY and CDR2 is SVGEGT in the germline V gene. V and J are TRBV6-2 or TRBV6-3 and TRBJ2-7; perhaps TRBD1 as D (5 bases). The clonotype was recovered from a woman aged 55-70 years with acute or convalescent COVID-19. Material for sequencing was peripheral blood. The CDR3 spells CASSYGRARYEQYF. In nucleotides, the CDR3 is TGTGCCAGCAGTTACGGCAGGGCAAGGTACGAGCAGTACTTC.